This passage covers 2 T cell receptor beta chains from one sample sequenced in a study of T cell changes during pregnancy in multiple sclerosis. Assay: immunoSEQ multiplex PCR; the TCRdb copy retains only in-frame clones and omits some. The sample has some 87,000 clones, 90% to 95% seen once; the top ten hold around 0.21%. The specimen comprised CD4+ T cells from peripheral blood mononuclear cells, sampled before pregnancy. All receptors derive from a female donor with multiple sclerosis, enrolled in a pregnancy study.

V usage is TRBV7-3 and J usage is TRBJ2-2; D uncertain. Germline CDR1 reads SGHTA; CDR2 reads FQGTGA. The CDR3 consists of 13 residues. With 4 bases removed from V and 6 bases from J, the gap between germline ends came to 9 bases. The CDR3 loop is CASSSSLPGELFF. As DNA, the CDR3 is TGTGCCAGCAGCTCCTCCCTTCCCGGGGAGCTGTTTTTT.

The CDR3 here is CASSKLAGSSYNEQFF. The CDR3 DNA reads as TGTGCCAGCAGCAAACTAGCGGGGAGCTCCTACAATGAGCAGTTCTTC. J is TRBJ2-1 and V is TRBV6-4, with 10 nucleotides matching TRBD2. The CDR3 extends over 16 amino acids. The ends lost 6 bases at V and 0 bases at J; junction bases unmatched: 5. The germline V gene has CDR1 MRHNA and CDR2 SNTAGT.